This record covers a single T cell receptor beta chain. The table lists this clonotype with a few counts. Its antigen has not been determined. It has no much larger one-base neighbor in the sample; base qualities were not kept. The CDR3 contains 19 residues, cysteine and phenylalanine counted. Only the CDR3 portion is preserved as DNA: 57 bases, with reading frame beginning at the first base. Compared with germline, V lacks 5 bases and J lacks 0 bases; bases without a gene match: 15. The germline V gene (reference sequence) sets CDR1 to MNHEY and CDR2 to SMNVEV. A patient counted as having stable hyperthyroidism if there was no progression to ophthalmopathy within 18 months of follow-up. The hyperthyroidism patients were 18 to 65 years old and newly diagnosed, with a disease duration of less than 2 months. Patients with other autoimmune diseases, uncontrolled infections, pregnancy or lactation were excluded. Clinical symptoms, serum thyroxine, TRAb, thyroid ultrasound and orbital computed tomography were used for diagnosis. PBMCs were isolated from about 9.2 ml of fresh peripheral blood by Ficoll-Paque density gradient centrifugation. Total RNA was extracted with Trizol reagent and quality-checked on an Agilent 2100 Bioanalyzer.

This record comes from a study of Graves' ophthalmopathy and Graves' hyperthyroidism (dated by TCRdb to 2016 to 2019). About the study as a whole: Peripheral blood samples were taken at the time of initial diagnosis, before any treatment was given. To tell Graves' ophthalmopathy apart from Graves' hyperthyroidism, and to predict which patients would progress to ophthalmopathy, the study relied on TCR beta repertoire signatures. In total, approximately 130 blood samples were TCR-sequenced: 43 ophthalmopathy, 80 or so hyperthyroidism and some 17 hyperthyroidism-to-ophthalmopathy patients. A discovery set of 95 to 100 patients (roughly 43 ophthalmopathy, 57 stable hyperthyroidism) was enrolled to explore V-J signatures distinguishing ophthalmopathy from hyperthyroidism. The independent validation cohort included under 20 hyperthyroidism patients plus 17 patients who later progressed from hyperthyroidism to ophthalmopathy. In six hyperthyroidism patients, T-cell repertoires of thyroid tissue and blood were compared. After sampling, hyperthyroidism patients received methimazole starting at 30 mg daily, and ophthalmopathy patients received high-dose intravenous methylprednisolone. The approximately 98 discovery patients were randomly divided into training and test sets at a 7:3 ratio.

TCR beta CDR3 regions were amplified from RNA transcripts for repertoire sequencing. The first round of RT-PCR was done with HTBI primers and the Qiagen OneStep RT-PCR kit, and was followed by a second round of multiplex PCR, then size selection and purification. Libraries were sequenced on an Illumina HiSeq2000 using paired-end 100 bp reads. Per the source publication's procedure: SOAPnuke was used for read processing, and reads with adapters, uncalled bases, a mean Phred below 15, or no exact constant-primer or identifier match were discarded. COPE v1.2.5 was used to merge the high-quality paired reads. Unique nucleotide sequences were defined as clonotypes and aligned to IMGT TRB V, D and J references using MiTCR v1.1. Analysis was restricted to V-J combinations with a frequency above 0.0001, which covered roughly 99% of repertoires. For each V-J combination, a TCR clonal expansion and chaos score was defined as the ratio of F50 clonal expansion to chaos observed in the TCRdist matrix. Welch's t-statistics and random forest were used to reduce the features to around 13 V-J combinations, which were then used as input to a naive Bayes classifier. The similarity between thyroid and blood repertoires was quantified using the Morisita-Horn index. TCRdb took the public reads, trimmed them with fastp at Q25, ran MiXCR for clone calling and kept in-frame beta chains. Records with the same CDR3 protein are collapsed into one entry carrying the most frequent genes and DNA. None of the V and J calls come from the authors' own analysis; TCRdb made them. This sample is represented by about 400,000 distinct CDR3 sequences; about 16% of them were singletons. Roughly 7% of the sample lies in the top ten.

What the research found in general, with its limitations: In validation, the model predicted ophthalmopathy progression with over 60% sensitivity and 72.22% specificity; around twelve predicted patients were CT-confirmed with GO in a median of approximately six months. Ophthalmopathy was separated from stable hyperthyroidism by the 13-signature model with roughly 87% sensitivity and 81% to 84% specificity in cross-validation and with 80%/75% in the test set. Most of the expanded thyroid clonotypes with a frequency above 0.001 were also detected in blood, and it was suggested that the thyroid immune response may be reflected by blood repertoires. No statistical method was used to set the sample size in advance, and the investigators knew which group each participant was assigned to.

What was sequenced was peripheral blood. Recombination connected TRBV27 to TRBJ2-4, with TRBD1 identical over 8 junction bases. The sequence came from a woman aged 18-29 years with stable Graves' hyperthyroidism. Donor details come from another sample of the same person, matched by shared clones. The sequenced DNA is TGTGCCAGCAGTCCGAAGATAGGGACAGGCACACTAGCCAAAAACATTCAGTACTTC. Its translation reads: CASSPKIGTGTLAKNIQYF.